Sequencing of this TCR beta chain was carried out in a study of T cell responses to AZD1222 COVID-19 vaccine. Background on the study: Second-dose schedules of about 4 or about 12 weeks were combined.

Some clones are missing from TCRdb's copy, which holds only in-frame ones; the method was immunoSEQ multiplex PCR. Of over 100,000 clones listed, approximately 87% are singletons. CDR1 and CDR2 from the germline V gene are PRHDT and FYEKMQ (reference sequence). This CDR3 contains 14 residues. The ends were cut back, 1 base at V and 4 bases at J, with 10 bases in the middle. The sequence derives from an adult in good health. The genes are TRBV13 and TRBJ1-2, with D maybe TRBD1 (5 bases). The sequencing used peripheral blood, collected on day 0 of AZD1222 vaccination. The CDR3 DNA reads TGTGCCAGCAGCTTAGTTGGGGGAGGCTATGGCTACACCTTC. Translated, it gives CASSLVGGGYGYTF.